There are many counts of the clone carrying this T cell receptor (beta chain). Its antigen is currently unknown. Naive CD8 T cells, phenotype CD8+CD4-CCR7+CD45RA+, were sorted. TCRdb reprocessed the PCR reads via MiXCR and lists one record per CDR3 protein. The top ten hold about 0.84% of the sample, which has 490,000 or so distinct CDR3 sequences, around 21% seen once. The data stem from a study of molecular identifiers for immune sequencing clone quantification. Whole-study results and caveats: Over 99% of CMV-specific effector molecules, but under 1% of naive ones, were in clones above 20 copies.

The CDR3 sequence is 12 residues long. In germline, CDR1 is SQVTM, CDR2 ANQGSEA. V was pared by 8 bases and J by 2 bases, with 5 bases of the junction left unmatched. This chain links TRBV29-1 with TRBJ1-1; 7 bases agree with TRBD1. Material: naive CD8+ T cells from blood, with Jurkat cell RNA spiked in. Subset noted: FACS-sorted CD8+CD4-CCR7+CD45RA+ naive T cells. This TCR was sampled from a human donor in good health. Some libraries in this study had Jurkat cell RNA spiked in. The CDR3 protein is CSTAGGNTEAFF. The CDR3 DNA follows: TGCAGCACAGCAGGGGGAAACACTGAAGCTTTCTTT. The complete variable domain, with remaining parts taken from reference TRBV29-1 and TRBJ1-1, reads SAVISQKPSRDICQRGTSLTIQCQVDSQVTMMFWYRQQPGQSLTLIATANQGSEATYESGFVIDKFPISRPNLTFSTLTVSNMSPEDSSIYLCSTAGGNTEAFFGQGTRLTVV.